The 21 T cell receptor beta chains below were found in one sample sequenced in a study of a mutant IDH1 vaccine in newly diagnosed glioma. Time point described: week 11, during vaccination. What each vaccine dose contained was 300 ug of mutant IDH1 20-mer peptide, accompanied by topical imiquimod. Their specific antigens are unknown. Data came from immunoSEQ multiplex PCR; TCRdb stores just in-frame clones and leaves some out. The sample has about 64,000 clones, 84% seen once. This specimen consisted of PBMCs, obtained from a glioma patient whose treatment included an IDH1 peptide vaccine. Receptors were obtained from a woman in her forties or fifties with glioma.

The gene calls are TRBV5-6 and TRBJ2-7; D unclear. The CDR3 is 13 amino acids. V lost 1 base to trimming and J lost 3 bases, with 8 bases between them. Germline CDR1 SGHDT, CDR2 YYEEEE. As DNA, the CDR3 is TGTGCCAGCAGCTTGACAGTCAACTACGAGCAGTACTTC. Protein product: CASSLTVNYEQYF.

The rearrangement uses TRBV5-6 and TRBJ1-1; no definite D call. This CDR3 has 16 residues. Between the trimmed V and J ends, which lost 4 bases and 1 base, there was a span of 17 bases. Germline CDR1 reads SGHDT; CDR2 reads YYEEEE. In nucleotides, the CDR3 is TGTGCCAGCAGCCCAGCCACCCGGGTAAGGAACACTGAAGCTTTCTTT. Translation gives CASSPATRVRNTEAFF.

The CDR3 sequence is CASRPGTVFYGYTF. The CDR3 DNA follows: TGTGCCAGCAGGCCCGGGACAGTTTTTTATGGCTACACCTTC. The chain is built from TRBV28 and TRBJ1-2; 7 bases match TRBD1. This CDR3 contains 14 residues. From germline, CDR1 is MDHEN and CDR2 SYDVKM. After removal of 6 bases from V and 5 bases from J, the junction contained 9 bases not matched to a gene.

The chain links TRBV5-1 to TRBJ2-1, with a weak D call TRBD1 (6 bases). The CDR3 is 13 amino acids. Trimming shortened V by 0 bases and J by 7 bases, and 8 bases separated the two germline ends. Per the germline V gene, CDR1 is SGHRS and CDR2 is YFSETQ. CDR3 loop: CASSLGQGNEQFF. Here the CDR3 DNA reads TGCGCCAGCAGCTTGGGGCAGGGGAATGAGCAGTTCTTC.

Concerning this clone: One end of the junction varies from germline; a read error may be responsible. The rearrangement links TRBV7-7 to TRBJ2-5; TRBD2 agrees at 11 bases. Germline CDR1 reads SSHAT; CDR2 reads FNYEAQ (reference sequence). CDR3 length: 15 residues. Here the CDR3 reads CASSLGLADKETQYF. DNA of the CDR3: TGTGCTAGCAGCCTGGGACTAGCGGATAAAGAGACCCAGTACTTC.

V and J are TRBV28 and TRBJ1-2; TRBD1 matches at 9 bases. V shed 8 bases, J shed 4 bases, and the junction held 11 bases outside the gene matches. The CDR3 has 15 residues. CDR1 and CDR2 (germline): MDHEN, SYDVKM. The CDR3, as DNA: TGTGCCAGCTCCCGACCGGGACAGGGAAGCTATGGCTACACCTTC. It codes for CASSRPGQGSYGYTF.

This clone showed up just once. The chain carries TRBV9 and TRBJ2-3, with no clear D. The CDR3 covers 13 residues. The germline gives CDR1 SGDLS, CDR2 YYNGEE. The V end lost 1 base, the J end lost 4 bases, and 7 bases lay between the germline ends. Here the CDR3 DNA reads TGTGCCAGCAGCGTACAGACTTCAGATACGCAGTATTTT. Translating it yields CASSVQTSDTQYF.

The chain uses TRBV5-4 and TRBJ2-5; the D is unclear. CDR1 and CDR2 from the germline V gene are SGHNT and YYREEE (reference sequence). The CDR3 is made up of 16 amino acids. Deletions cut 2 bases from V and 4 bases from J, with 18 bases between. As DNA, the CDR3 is TGTGCCAGCAGCTTTTTTGGCGGAACCCCGGGAGAGACCCAGTACTTC. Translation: CASSFFGGTPGETQYF.

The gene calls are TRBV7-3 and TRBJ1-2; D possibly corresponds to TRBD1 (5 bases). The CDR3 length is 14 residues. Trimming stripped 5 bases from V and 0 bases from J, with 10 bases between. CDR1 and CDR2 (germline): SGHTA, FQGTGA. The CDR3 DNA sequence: TGTGCCAGCAGCCCTCGACAGACTAACTATGGCTACACCTTC. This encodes CASSPRQTNYGYTF.

The DNA for the CDR3 is TGTGCCTGGAGTTTTAATATGAACACTGAAGCTTTCTTT. Residues: CAWSFNMNTEAFF. This rearrangement joins TRBV30 to TRBJ1-1, with D unclear. Germline values: CDR1 GTSNPN, CDR2 SVGIG (reference sequence). V was shortened by 2 bases and J by 0 bases, with 7 bases between the two germline ends. The CDR3 consists of 13 residues. Variable domain in full (rest from reference TRBV30 and TRBJ1-1): SQTIHQWPATLVQPVGSPLSLECTVEGTSNPNLYWYRQAAGRGLQLLFYSVGIGQISSEVPQNLSASRPQDRQFILSSKKLLLSDSGFYLCAWSFNMNTEAFFGQGTRLTVV.

The CDR3 region has the DNA TGCGCCAGCAGCTGGCAGGGGCCACAAGAGACCCAGTACTTC. Protein sequence: CASSWQGPQETQYF. The rearrangement links TRBV5-1 to TRBJ2-5, with a possible D match to TRBD1 (6 bases). Trimming cost V 3 bases and J 2 bases, with 11 bases left between them. The CDR3 sequence is 14 residues long. Germline assignment: CDR1 SGHRS and CDR2 YFSETQ.

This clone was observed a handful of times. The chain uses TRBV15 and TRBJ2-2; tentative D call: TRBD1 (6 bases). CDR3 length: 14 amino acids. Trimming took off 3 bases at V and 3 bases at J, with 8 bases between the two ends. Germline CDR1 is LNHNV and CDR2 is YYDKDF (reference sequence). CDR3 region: CATSRDSDTGELFF. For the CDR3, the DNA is TGTGCCACCAGCAGGGACAGCGACACCGGGGAGCTGTTTTTT.

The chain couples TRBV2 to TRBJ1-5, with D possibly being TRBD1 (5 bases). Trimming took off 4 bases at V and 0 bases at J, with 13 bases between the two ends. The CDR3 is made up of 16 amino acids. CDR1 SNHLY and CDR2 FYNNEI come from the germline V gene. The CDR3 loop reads CASSGQSSYSNQPQHF. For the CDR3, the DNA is TGTGCCAGCAGTGGACAGAGCAGTTATAGCAATCAGCCCCAGCATTTT.

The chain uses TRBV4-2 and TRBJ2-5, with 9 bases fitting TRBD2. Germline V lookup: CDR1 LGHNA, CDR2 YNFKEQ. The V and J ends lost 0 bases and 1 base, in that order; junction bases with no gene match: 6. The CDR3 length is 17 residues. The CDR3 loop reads CASSQEGRGGFQETQYF. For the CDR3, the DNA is TGTGCCAGCAGCCAAGAAGGGCGGGGGGGCTTCCAAGAGACCCAGTACTTC.

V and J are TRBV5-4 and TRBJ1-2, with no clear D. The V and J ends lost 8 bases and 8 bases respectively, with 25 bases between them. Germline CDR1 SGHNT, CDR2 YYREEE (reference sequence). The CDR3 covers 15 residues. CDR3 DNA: TGTGCCAGTGCAGCGTTGAGGGCGGGCGGGGAGGGCTACACCTTC. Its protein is CASAALRAGGEGYTF.

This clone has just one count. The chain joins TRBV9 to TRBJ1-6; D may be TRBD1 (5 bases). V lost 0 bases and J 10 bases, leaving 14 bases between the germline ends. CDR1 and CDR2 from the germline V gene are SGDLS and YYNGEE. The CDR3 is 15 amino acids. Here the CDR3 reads CASSVGTGAGSPLHF. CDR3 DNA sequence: TGTGCCAGCAGCGTAGGGACCGGGGCGGGATCACCCCTCCACTTT. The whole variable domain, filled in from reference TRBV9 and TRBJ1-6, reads DSGVTQTPKHLITATGQRVTLRCSPRSGDLSVYWYQQSLDQGLQFLIQYYNGEERAKGNILERFSAQQFPDLHSELNLSSLELGDSALYFCASSVGTGAGSPLHFGNGTRLTVT.

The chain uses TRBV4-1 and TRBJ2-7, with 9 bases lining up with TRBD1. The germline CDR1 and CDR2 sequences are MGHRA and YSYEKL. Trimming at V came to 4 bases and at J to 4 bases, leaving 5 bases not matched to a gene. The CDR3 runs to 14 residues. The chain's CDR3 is CASSRPGQGYEQYF. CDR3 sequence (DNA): TGCGCCAGCAGCCGACCGGGACAGGGATACGAGCAGTACTTC.

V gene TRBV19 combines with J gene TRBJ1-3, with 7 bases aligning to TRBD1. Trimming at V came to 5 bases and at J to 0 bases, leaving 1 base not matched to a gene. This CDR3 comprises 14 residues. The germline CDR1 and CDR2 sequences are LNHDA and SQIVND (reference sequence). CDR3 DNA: TGTGCCAGTAGTGAGGGGGCCTCTGGAAACACCATATATTTT. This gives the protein CASSEGASGNTIYF.

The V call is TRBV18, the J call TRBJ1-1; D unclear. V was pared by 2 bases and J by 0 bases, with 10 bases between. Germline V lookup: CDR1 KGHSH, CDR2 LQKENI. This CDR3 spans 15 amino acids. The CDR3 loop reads CASSPWREVNTEAFF. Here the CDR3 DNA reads TGTGCCAGCTCACCATGGAGGGAGGTGAACACTGAAGCTTTCTTT. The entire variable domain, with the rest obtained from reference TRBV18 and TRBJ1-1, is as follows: NAGVMQNPRHLVRRRGQEARLRCSPMKGHSHVYWYRQLPEEGLKFMVYLQKENIIDESGMPKERFSAEFPKEGPSILRIQQVVRGDSAAYFCASSPWREVNTEAFFGQGTRLTVV.

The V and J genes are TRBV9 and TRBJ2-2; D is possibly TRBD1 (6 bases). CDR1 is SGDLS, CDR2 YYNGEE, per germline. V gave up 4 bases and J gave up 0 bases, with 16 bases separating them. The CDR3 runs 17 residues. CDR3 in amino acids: CASSTPSGTTNTGELFF. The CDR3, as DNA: TGTGCCAGCAGCACGCCTTCCGGGACAACGAACACCGGGGAGCTGTTTTTT.

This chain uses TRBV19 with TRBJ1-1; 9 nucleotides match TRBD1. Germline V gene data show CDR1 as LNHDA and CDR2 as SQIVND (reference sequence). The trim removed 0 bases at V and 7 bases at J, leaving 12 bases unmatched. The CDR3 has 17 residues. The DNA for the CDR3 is TGTGCCAGTAGTATAGATGCTGGGACAGGGCAACTTGGTGAAGCTTTCTTT. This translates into CASSIDAGTGQLGEAFF.